These 5 T cell receptor beta chains originate from one sample sequenced in a study of shared clonotypes between healthy human individuals (TCRdb year 2020). CD8 naive samples were CD45RO-negative cells positively selected for CCR7, giving a CD45RA+CCR7+ population that excluded TemRA cells. Libraries were built with the immunoSEQ multiplex PCR assay. TCRdb's version of the immuneACCESS table is confined to in-frame rearrangements and falls short of the full clone set. An unresolved V gene accounts for under half of the shortfall where checked; the remainder is of unknown origin. The sample contains around 610,000 clones, approximately 96% of them found a single time. The ten largest clonotypes hold roughly 0.1% of the sample. Source material: naive CD8+ T cells sorted from blood. In light of the paper, this sample's cell subset or site label describes: CD45RA+CCR7+. All receptors come from a woman in her 30s in good health.

The chain links TRBV7-7 to TRBJ1-1; D is unclear. V lost 5 bases and J 3 bases, leaving 10 bases between the germline ends. The length of the CDR3 is 13 residues. In germline, CDR1 is SSHAT, CDR2 FNYEAQ (reference sequence). The CDR3 reads CASSNSPDTEAFF. Written as DNA, the CDR3 is TGTGCCAGCAGCAACTCCCCGGACACTGAAGCTTTCTTT. Complete variable domain (other parts from reference TRBV7-7 and TRBJ1-1): GAGVSQSPRYKVTKRGQDVTLRCDPISSHATLYWYQQALGQGPEFLTYFNYEAQPDKSGLPSDRFSAERPEGSISTLTIQRTEQRDSAMYRCASSNSPDTEAFFGQGTRLTVV.

This chain links TRBV4-1 with TRBJ1-6; no definite D call. CDR3 length: 16 residues. CDR1 MGHRA and CDR2 YSYEKL come from the germline V gene. V lost 0 bases and J lost 14, with 20 bases in between. The CDR3 DNA is TGCGCCAGCAGCCAAGATCTAAGAGGAAAGGATAGGGCCCTCCACTTT. Amino acids: CASSQDLRGKDRALHF.

The count of this clone is one. This sequence joins TRBV28 and TRBJ2-5; D unclear. TRBJ2-7 matches the DNA end more closely, so the J call is doubtful. This CDR3 is 14 amino acids long. The V gene's germline CDR1 is MDHEN and CDR2 SYDVKM. For the CDR3, the DNA is TGTGCCAGCAGTTTATCAAGACAACCCTACGAGCAGTACTTC. Its protein is CASSLSRQPYEQYF.

J is TRBJ1-2 and V is TRBV28, with D maybe TRBD1 (5 bases). V was trimmed by 6 bases and J by 1 base, leaving 21 bases between them. The CDR3 length is 17 residues. Germline-derived CDR1 and CDR2 are MDHEN and SYDVKM. The CDR3 nucleotides read TGTGCCAGCAGCCCCTGGAGGGGTATAGGCTTTAACTATGGCTACACCTTC. Its translation: CASSPWRGIGFNYGYTF.

V usage is TRBV5-6 and J usage is TRBJ2-7, with 16 bases identical to TRBD2. Trimming took 3 bases from V and 5 from J; bases not matched to a gene: 11. The CDR3 loop spans 18 amino acids. Germline assignment: CDR1 SGHDT and CDR2 YYEEEE. CDR3 region: CASSSAGTSGRAMNEQYF. CDR3 bases: TGTGCCAGCAGCTCCGCCGGGACTAGCGGGAGGGCCATGAACGAGCAGTACTTC.